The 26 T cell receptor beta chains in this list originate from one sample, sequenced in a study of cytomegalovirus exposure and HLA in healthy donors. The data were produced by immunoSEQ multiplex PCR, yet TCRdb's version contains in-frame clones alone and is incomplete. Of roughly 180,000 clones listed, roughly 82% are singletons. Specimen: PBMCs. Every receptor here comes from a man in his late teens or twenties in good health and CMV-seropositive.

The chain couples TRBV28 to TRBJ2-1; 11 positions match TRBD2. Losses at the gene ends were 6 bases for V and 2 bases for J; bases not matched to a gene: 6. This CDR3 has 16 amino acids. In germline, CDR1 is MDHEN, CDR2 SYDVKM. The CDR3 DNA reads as TGTGCCAGCAGCCTCGGGGGACTAGCGGCCTACAATGAGCAGTTCTTC. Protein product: CASSLGGLAAYNEQFF.

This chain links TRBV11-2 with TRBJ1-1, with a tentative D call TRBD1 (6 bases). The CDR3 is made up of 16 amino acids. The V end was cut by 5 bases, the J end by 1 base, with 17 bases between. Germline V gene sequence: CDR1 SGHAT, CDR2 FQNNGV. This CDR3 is CASSPRGGWGNTEAFF. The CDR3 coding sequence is TGTGCCAGCAGCCCCAGGGGCGGGTGGGGGAACACTGAAGCTTTCTTT. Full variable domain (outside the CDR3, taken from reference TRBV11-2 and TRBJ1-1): EAGVAQSPRYKIIEKRQSVAFWCNPISGHATLYWYQQILGQGPKLLIQFQNNGVVDDSQLPKDRFSAERLKGVDSTLKIQPAKLEDSAVYLCASSPRGGWGNTEAFFGQGTRLTVV.

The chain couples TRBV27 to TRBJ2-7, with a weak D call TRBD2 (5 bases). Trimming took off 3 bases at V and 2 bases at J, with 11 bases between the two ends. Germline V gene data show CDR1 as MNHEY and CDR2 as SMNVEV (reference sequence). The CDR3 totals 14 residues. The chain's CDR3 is CASSFSAGPYEQYF. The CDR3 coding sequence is TGTGCCAGCAGTTTTAGCGCGGGCCCCTACGAGCAGTACTTC.

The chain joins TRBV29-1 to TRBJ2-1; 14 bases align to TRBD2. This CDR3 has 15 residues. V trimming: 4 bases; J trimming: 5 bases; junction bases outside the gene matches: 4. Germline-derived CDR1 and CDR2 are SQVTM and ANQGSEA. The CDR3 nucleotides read TGCAGCGTTGGAGGGACTAGCGGGAGCCACAATGAGCAGTTCTTC. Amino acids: CSVGGTSGSHNEQFF.

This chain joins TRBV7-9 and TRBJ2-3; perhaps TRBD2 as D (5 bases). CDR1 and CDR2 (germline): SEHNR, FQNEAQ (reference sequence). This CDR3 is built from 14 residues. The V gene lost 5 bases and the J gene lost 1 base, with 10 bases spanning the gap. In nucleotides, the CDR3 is TGTGCCAGCAGCATTGCGGGCGGCACAGATACGCAGTATTTT. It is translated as CASSIAGGTDTQYF.

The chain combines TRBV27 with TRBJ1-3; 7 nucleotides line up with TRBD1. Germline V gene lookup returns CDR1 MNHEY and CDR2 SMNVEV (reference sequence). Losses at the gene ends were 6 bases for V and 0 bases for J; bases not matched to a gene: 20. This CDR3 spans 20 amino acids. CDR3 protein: CASRLRPPPGTDDSGNTIYF. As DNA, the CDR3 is TGTGCCAGCAGACTTAGACCCCCCCCCGGGACAGACGACTCTGGAAACACCATATATTTT.

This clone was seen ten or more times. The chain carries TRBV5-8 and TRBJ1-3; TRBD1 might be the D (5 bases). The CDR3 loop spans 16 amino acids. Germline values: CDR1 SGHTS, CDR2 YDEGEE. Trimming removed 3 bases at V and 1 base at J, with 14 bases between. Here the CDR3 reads CASSSWGGESGNTIYF. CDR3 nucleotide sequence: TGTGCCAGCAGCTCCTGGGGAGGGGAATCTGGAAACACCATATATTTT.

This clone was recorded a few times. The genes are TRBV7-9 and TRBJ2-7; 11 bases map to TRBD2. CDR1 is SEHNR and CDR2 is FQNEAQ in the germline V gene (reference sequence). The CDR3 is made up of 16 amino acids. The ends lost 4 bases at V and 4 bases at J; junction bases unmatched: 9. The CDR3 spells CASSSIAGGPTYEQYF. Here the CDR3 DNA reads TGTGCCAGCAGCTCCATAGCGGGAGGGCCGACGTACGAGCAGTACTTC.

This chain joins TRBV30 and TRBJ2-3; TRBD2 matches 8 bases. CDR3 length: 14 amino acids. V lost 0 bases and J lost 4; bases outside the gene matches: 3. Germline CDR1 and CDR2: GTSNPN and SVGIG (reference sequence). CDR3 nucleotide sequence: TGTGCCTGGAGTGTATCGGGAGGGCCAGATACGCAGTATTTT. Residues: CAWSVSGGPDTQYF.

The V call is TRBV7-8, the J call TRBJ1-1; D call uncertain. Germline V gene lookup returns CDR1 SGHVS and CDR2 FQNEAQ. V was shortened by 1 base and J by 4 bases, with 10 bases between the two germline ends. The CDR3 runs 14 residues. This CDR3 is CASSLGSGSTEAFF. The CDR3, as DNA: TGTGCCAGCAGCTTAGGATCAGGCAGCACTGAAGCTTTCTTT.

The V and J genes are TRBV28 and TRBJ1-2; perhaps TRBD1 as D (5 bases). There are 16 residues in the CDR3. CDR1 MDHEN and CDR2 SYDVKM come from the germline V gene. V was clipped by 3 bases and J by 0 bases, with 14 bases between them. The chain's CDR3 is CASSLLGLSSNYGYTF. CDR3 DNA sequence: TGTGCCAGCAGTTTGCTGGGACTGAGTTCTAACTATGGCTACACCTTC.

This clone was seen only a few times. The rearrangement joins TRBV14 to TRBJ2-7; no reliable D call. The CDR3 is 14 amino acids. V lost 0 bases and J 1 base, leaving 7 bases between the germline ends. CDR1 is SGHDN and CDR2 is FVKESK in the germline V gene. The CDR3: CASSQDLWSYEQYF. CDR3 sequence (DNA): TGTGCCAGCAGCCAAGATCTATGGTCCTACGAGCAGTACTTC.

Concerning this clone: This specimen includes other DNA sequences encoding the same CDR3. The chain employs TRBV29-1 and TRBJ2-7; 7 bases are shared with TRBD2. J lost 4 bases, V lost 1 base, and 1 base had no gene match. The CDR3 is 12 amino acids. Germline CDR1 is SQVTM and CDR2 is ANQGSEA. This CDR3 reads CSVEAGGYEQYF. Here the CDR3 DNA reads TGCAGCGTTGAAGCGGGGGGATACGAGCAGTACTTC.

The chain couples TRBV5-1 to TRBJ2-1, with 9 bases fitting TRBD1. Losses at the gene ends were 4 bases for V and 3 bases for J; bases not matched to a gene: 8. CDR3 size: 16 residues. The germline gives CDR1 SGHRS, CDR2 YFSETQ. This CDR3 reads CASSPGWGQGYNEQFF. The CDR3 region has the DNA TGCGCCAGCAGCCCGGGGTGGGGACAGGGCTACAATGAGCAGTTCTTC.

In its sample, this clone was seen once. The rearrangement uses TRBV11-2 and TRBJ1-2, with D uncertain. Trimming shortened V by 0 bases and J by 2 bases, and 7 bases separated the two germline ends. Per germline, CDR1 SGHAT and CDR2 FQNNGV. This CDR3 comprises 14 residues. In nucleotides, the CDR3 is TGTGCCAGCAGCTTAGATGCAGGAAACTATGGCTACACCTTC. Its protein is CASSLDAGNYGYTF.

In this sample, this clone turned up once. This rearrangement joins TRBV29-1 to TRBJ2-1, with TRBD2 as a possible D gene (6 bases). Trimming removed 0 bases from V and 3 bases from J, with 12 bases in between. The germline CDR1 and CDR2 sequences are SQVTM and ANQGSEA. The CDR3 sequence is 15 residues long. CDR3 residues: CSVEDGAGLYNEQFF. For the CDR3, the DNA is TGCAGCGTTGAAGATGGAGCGGGCCTCTACAATGAGCAGTTCTTC.

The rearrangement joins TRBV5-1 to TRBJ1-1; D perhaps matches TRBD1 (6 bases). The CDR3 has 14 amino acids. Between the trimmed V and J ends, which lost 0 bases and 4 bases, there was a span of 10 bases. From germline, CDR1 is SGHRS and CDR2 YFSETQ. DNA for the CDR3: TGCGCCAGCAGCTTGGCACAGGGCGGCACTGAAGCTTTCTTT. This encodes CASSLAQGGTEAFF.

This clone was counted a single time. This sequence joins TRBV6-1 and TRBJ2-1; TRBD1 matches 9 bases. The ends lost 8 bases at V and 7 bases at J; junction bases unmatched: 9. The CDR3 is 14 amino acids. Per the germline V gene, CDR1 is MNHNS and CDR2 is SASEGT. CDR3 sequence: CASSRDRVRNEQFF. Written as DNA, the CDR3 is TGTGCCAGCTCCCGGGACAGGGTACGGAATGAGCAGTTCTTC.

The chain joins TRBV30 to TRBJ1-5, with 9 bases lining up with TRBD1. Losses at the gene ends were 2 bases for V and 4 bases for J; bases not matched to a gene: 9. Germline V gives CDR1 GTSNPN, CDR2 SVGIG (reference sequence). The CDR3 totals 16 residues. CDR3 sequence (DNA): TGTGCCTGGAGTCAACCGGGACAGGGAGTGAATCAGCCCCAGCATTTT. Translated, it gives CAWSQPGQGVNQPQHF.

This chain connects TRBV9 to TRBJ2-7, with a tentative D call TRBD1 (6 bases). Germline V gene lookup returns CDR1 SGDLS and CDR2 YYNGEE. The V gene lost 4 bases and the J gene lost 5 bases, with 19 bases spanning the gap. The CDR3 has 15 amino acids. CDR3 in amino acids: CASSPDPRGKNEQYF. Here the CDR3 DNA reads TGTGCCAGCAGCCCTGACCCTAGGGGGAAAAACGAGCAGTACTTC.

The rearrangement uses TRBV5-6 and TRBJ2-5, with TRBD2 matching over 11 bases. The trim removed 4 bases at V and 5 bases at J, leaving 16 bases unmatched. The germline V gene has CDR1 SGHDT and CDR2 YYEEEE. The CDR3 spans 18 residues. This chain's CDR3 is CASSPGLADGFWEETQYF. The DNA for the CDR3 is TGTGCCAGCAGCCCGGGACTAGCGGACGGCTTCTGGGAGGAGACCCAGTACTTC.

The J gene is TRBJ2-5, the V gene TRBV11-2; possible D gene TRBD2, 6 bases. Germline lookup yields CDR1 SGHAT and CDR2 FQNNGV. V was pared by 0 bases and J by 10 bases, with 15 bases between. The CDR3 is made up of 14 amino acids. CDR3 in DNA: TGTGCCAGCAGCTTAGATCGGGGTCCCGGGGGCCAGTACTTC. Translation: CASSLDRGPGGQYF.

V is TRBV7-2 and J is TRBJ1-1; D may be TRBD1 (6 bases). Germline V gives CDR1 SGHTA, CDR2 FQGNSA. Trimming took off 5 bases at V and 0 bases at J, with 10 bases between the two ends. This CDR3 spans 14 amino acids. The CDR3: CASSLRQVNTEAFF. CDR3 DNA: TGTGCCAGCAGCCTACGACAGGTGAACACTGAAGCTTTCTTT.

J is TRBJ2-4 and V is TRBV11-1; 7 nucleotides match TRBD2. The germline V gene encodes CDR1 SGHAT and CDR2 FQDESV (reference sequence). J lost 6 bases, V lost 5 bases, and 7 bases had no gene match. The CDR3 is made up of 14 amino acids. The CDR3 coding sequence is TGTGCCAGCAGCACTCCTCGCGGGGGAAACATTCAGTACTTC. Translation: CASSTPRGGNIQYF.

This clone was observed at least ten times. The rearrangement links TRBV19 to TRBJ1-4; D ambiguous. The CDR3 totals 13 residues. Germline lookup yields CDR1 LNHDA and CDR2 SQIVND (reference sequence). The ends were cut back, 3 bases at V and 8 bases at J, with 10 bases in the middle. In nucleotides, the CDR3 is TGTGCCAGTAGTATCGCTGCGTGGGAAAAACTGTTTTTT. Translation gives CASSIAAWEKLFF.

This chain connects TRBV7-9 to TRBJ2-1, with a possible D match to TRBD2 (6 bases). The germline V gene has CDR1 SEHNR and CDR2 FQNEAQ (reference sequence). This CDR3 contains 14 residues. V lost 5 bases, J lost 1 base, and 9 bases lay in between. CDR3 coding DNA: TGTGCCAGCAGCCCTCGGGGGTCCTACAATGAGCAGTTCTTC. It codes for CASSPRGSYNEQFF.